The rows below give T cell receptor beta chains drawn from one sample of a study of spatial heterogeneity in lung cancer. MiXCR, applied by TCRdb to the 5' RACE reads, yields one record per CDR3 protein. The sample carries about 44,000 distinct CDR3 sequences, around 13% recorded once. Sequenced here: PBMCs, sampled at surgery. The receptors here all came from a male donor with early-stage non-small cell lung cancer. CDR3s include the opening cysteine and the closing phenylalanine or tryptophan. Fields, in order: V gene, clone size, D gene, J gene, CDR3 DNA, CDR3 protein. D genes are given only for firm matches. Where a row states a size, it is once, few, many or the class of an expanded clone; other rows omit it.

TRBV3-1	-	-	TRBJ2-2	TGTGCCAGCAGCCAAGGGGCCGGGGAGCTGTTTTTT	CASSQGAGELFF
TRBV20-1	few	-	TRBJ2-3	TGCAGTGCTAATGACGGGCAGGGCGGCACAGATACGCAGTATTTT	CSANDGQGGTDTQYF
TRBV5-1	-	TRBD2	TRBJ2-7	TGCGCCAGCAGCCCAAGCGGGACTTCCTACGAGCAGTACTTC	CASSPSGTSYEQYF
TRBV3-1	-	-	TRBJ1-2	TGTGCCAGCAGCCACTCGCGGCCCAGCCGCTATAACTATGGCTACACCTTC	CASSHSRPSRYNYGYTF
TRBV5-4	-	-	TRBJ2-1	TGTGCCAGCAGCCCGGGTGGTAGGGATGAGCAGTTCTTC	CASSPGGRDEQFF
TRBV10-3	-	-	TRBJ2-2	TGTGCCATCAGGGACACGGCCGCGAACACCGGGGAGCTGTTTTTT	CAIRDTAANTGELFF
TRBV19	-	-	TRBJ2-3	TGTGCCAGTAGTAGGTTTACAGGGACAGATACGCAGTATTTT	CASSRFTGTDTQYF
TRBV20-1	many	TRBD2	TRBJ2-3	TGCAGTGCTATCGGACTAGCGGGACACCCAGATACGCAGTATTTT	CSAIGLAGHPDTQYF
TRBV18	-	-	TRBJ1-4	TGTGCCAGCTCACCAGATGAGAGTAATGAAAAACTGTTTTTT	CASSPDESNEKLFF
TRBV2	-	TRBD1	TRBJ2-2	TGTGCCAGCAGCGACAGGGGGTCCGGGGAGCTGTTTTTT	CASSDRGSGELFF
TRBV7-9	many	-	TRBJ2-7	TGTGCCAGCAGCTATACAGGGACCCACGAGCAGTACTTC	CASSYTGTHEQYF
TRBV29-1	medium-sized	-	TRBJ1-3	TGCAGCGTAAACGGGGGAGGTGGAAACACCATATATTTT	CSVNGGGGNTIYF
TRBV4-1	few	TRBD2	TRBJ2-3	TGCGCCAGCAGCCAAGAGGCCCCTAGCGGGAGCACAGATACGCAGTATTTT	CASSQEAPSGSTDTQYF
TRBV29-1	few	TRBD2	TRBJ2-7	TGCAGCGTTGGGGGGGGCGAGCAGTACTTC	CSVGGGEQYF
TRBV6-5	few	-	TRBJ2-2	TGTGCCAGCAGTTACACTGGGACTGGCGATCGAGGGGAGCTGTTTTTT	CASSYTGTGDRGELFF
TRBV12-3/TRBV12-4	-	-	TRBJ1-1	TGTGCCAGCAGTATAAACCCTGCGGGGCCTGAAGCTTTCTTT	CASSINPAGPEAFF
TRBV29-1	-	-	TRBJ2-3	TGCAGCGTTGAAAATTTGGCAGGGGAAAGCACAGATACGCAGTATTTT	CSVENLAGESTDTQYF
TRBV18	-	-	TRBJ2-2	TGTGCCAGCTCACCAATACGGGGGAACACCGGGGAGCTGTTTTTT	CASSPIRGNTGELFF
TRBV5-1	few	-	TRBJ1-1	TGCGCCAGCACCGACCGGGGGTCAAACACTGAAGCTTTCTTT	CASTDRGSNTEAFF
TRBV7-2	few	-	TRBJ2-5	TGTGCCAGCAGCCGCTGGGCGGGGCAAGAGACCCAGTACTTC	CASSRWAGQETQYF
TRBV6-2/TRBV6-3	many	-	TRBJ2-1	TGTGCCAGCACAAACGCCCGGCTAGTCGTGAGCAATGAGCAGTTCTTC	CASTNARLVVSNEQFF
TRBV7-2	many	-	TRBJ1-4	TGTGCCAGCAGCCTAGGGCAGGGGAGAGAAAAACTGTTTTTT	CASSLGQGREKLFF
TRBV7-9	few	-	TRBJ2-7	TGTGCCAGCAGCTCCAGCGGACCCTACGAGCAGTACTTC	CASSSSGPYEQYF
TRBV6-2/TRBV6-3	-	-	TRBJ2-1	TGTGCCAGCAGTTACGCCCTTCCGAGGGGGGGCTCCTACAATGAGCAGTTCTTC	CASSYALPRGGSYNEQFF
TRBV25-1	-	TRBD1	TRBJ2-3	TGTGCCAGCAGTGCACTGGACAGGGTCAGCACAGATACGCAGTATTTT	CASSALDRVSTDTQYF
TRBV20-1	-	TRBD2	TRBJ2-3	TGCAGTGCTAGAGGGCAAGCGGGAGTTACAGATACGCAGTATTTT	CSARGQAGVTDTQYF
TRBV28	-	-	TRBJ2-7	TGTGCCAGCAGTTTAAGTAGCATCTACGAGCAGTACTTC	CASSLSSIYEQYF
TRBV5-1	few	TRBD1	TRBJ1-6	TGCGCCAGCCTTCTGTTACCAGGGGGAAATTCACCCCTCCACTTT	CASLLLPGGNSPLHF
TRBV7-2	-	-	TRBJ1-1	TGTGCCAGCAGCCCTGGACAGCAAGCTTTCTTT	CASSPGQQAFF
TRBV6-5	-	TRBD1	TRBJ2-2	TGTGCCAGCAGTTTCACCGGGACAGGGCTTACCGGGGAGCTGTTTTTT	CASSFTGTGLTGELFF
TRBV29-1	-	-	TRBJ2-7	TGCAGCGTTGGTGAGGGGGTCACCTACGAGCGGTACTTC	CSVGEGVTYERYF
TRBV28	many	-	TRBJ2-1	TGTGCCAGCAGTTTAACTGGGGGTATGGTCTACAATGAGCAGTTCTTC	CASSLTGGMVYNEQFF
TRBV27	few	TRBD1	TRBJ1-1	TGTGCCAGCAGTCGGACAGGGTTTACTGAAGCTTTCTTT	CASSRTGFTEAFF
TRBV20-1	few	-	TRBJ1-1	TGCAGTGCTTCCTCCGCCCCGGGTGAGACTGAAGCTTTCTTT	CSASSAPGETEAFF
TRBV7-8	few	TRBD1	TRBJ2-7	TGTGCCAGCAGCTTGGGGACAGGGGGCAACGAGCAGTACTTC	CASSLGTGGNEQYF
TRBV20-1	-	TRBD1	TRBJ1-1	TGCAGTGCTAGCGGGGGACAGGGGATATTGAACACTGAAGCTTTCTTT	CSASGGQGILNTEAFF
TRBV13	-	-	TRBJ2-5	TGTGCCAGCAGCTTAGATCTGGAGACCCAGTACTTC	CASSLDLETQYF
TRBV7-2	-	-	TRBJ2-7	TGTGCCAGCAGCTTAGTTCCCTACGAGCAGTACTTC	CASSLVPYEQYF
TRBV6-1	-	-	TRBJ2-2	TGTGCCAGCAGTGAAGCGTGGGGCTCGAACACCGGGGAGCTGTTTTTT	CASSEAWGSNTGELFF
TRBV20-1	-	-	TRBJ2-5	TGCAGTGCCCTAGCTCCGGGGGCAGGGGAGACCCAGTACTTC	CSALAPGAGETQYF
TRBV12-3/TRBV12-4	few	-	TRBJ2-4	TGTGCCAGCAGTTCTCGACAAGACATTCAGTACTTC	CASSSRQDIQYF
TRBV2	-	-	TRBJ2-7	TGTGCCAGCAGTGAGGTTAGGCAGGAGCAGTACTTC	CASSEVRQEQYF
TRBV5-4	few	-	TRBJ1-1	TGTGCCAGCGGGCGACCCGGGGCCGGGACGGAGAACACTGAAGCTTTCTTT	CASGRPGAGTENTEAFF
TRBV14	-	-	TRBJ2-1	TGTGCCACCGGTAACAATGAGCAGTTCTTC	CATGNNEQFF
TRBV11-2	-	-	TRBJ1-2	TGTGCCAGCAGCCATGGACAATCCATGGGGTATGGCTACACCTTC	CASSHGQSMGYGYTF
TRBV18	few	TRBD1	TRBJ1-1	TGTGCCAGCTCACGGGACAGTACGAACACTGAAGCTTTCTTT	CASSRDSTNTEAFF
TRBV5-5	many	-	TRBJ2-7	TGTGCCAGCAGCTTGGGTGCTCGGGTCCACGAGCAGTACTTC	CASSLGARVHEQYF
TRBV5-1	-	TRBD1	TRBJ2-2	TGCGCCAGCAGCCAGGGACAGGGGGCTAGCACCGGGGAGCTGTTTTTT	CASSQGQGASTGELFF
TRBV5-4	few	TRBD2	TRBJ2-5	TGTGCCAGCAGCCCGGGAGGTAGCGGGGGGCAAGAGACCCAGTACTTC	CASSPGGSGGQETQYF
TRBV20-1	few	-	TRBJ2-3	TGCAGTGCTAGACTGGGCTCTGGACAGCCTAGCACAGATACGCAGTATTTT	CSARLGSGQPSTDTQYF
TRBV3-1	many	-	TRBJ2-5	TGTGCCAGCAGCCGCCCATTTGGGGCGCAGTACCAAGAGACCCAGTACTTC	CASSRPFGAQYQETQYF